This T cell receptor (beta chain) was sequenced for a study of radiation and T cells in renal cell carcinoma. CDR3 length equals 16 residues. With V trimmed by 2 bases and J by 2 bases, 10 bases remained unmatched. CDR1 and CDR2 from the germline V gene are GTSNPN and SVGIG (reference sequence). The table came from immunoSEQ multiplex PCR; TCRdb's copy has only in-frame clones and leaves some out. Of 95,000 to 150,000 clones listed, 82% are singletons. Time point noted: baseline pretreatment blood. The sample's treatment: 15 Gy SBRT to primary tumor, nephrectomy 4 weeks later. Radiation-treated patients gave blood at baseline, week 2 and week 4.

This receptor was obtained from a woman in her sixties or seventies with renal cell carcinoma. The specimen was blood, collected from a patient whose treatment included radiotherapy and nephrectomy. The chain has TRBV30 and TRBJ2-5, with 8 nucleotides matching TRBD2. In DNA, the CDR3 is TGTGCCTGGAGTTTCCCCCACCGCGGGGGGCAAGAGACCCAGTACTTC. It yields the protein CAWSFPHRGGQETQYF.